Listed below are T cell receptor beta chains from one sample, sequenced in a study of T cell repertoires in cytomegalovirus infection. TCRdb reanalysed the reads using MiXCR and keeps one entry per CDR3 protein. The data show approximately 250,000 distinct CDR3 sequences, 22% seen once. Sequenced: CD8+ T cells from PBMCs. These receptor sequences come from a human donor in good health (CMV status not recorded). Some clones in this sample may be carry-over from other donors' samples. The CDR3 runs from the conserved cysteine through the conserved F or W. A D gene is named only where the DNA matches it firmly. The size field is filled for only some rows; it gives once, few, many or a size class.

TRBV28	few	TRBD1	TRBJ1-5	TGTGCCAGCAGTCTACAGGGACAGGGGCAGCCCCAGCATTTT	CASSLQGQGQPQHF
TRBV7-9	few	-	TRBJ1-1	TGTGCCAGCAACTGGTTGAACACTGAAGCTTTCTTT	CASNWLNTEAFF
TRBV2	-	-	TRBJ2-1	TGTGCCAGCAGTGAGCGGCTGGGCGCCTACAATGAGCAGTTCTTC	CASSERLGAYNEQFF
TRBV3-1	-	TRBD2	TRBJ2-1	TGTGCCAGCAGCCCAACTTCACTAGCGGGGGGGCATATCTCCTACAATGAGCAGTTCTTC	CASSPTSLAGGHISYNEQFF
TRBV7-6	-	-	TRBJ2-2	TGTGCCAGCAGCTTGGGATTAGGAACCGGGGAGCTGTTTTTT	CASSLGLGTGELFF
TRBV7-6	few	TRBD1	TRBJ2-7	TGTGCCAGCAGCCAAAGACAGGGGGAGGAGGAGCAGTACTTC	CASSQRQGEEEQYF
TRBV20-1	-	-	TRBJ2-5	TGCAGTGCCATACAGGGCGGGGAGACCCAGTACTTC	CSAIQGGETQYF
TRBV9	few	-	TRBJ1-1	TGTGCCAGCAGCGTAGATGGGAGCACTGAAGCTTTCTTT	CASSVDGSTEAFF
TRBV20-1	few	-	TRBJ2-5	TGCAGTGCTTGGCGGGCTAGGGAGACCCAGTACTTC	CSAWRARETQYF
TRBV2	-	TRBD2	TRBJ2-1	TGTGCCAGCGGTTTCCGAACTGGGCGAGCGGGGGGCTACAATGAGCAGTTCTTC	CASGFRTGRAGGYNEQFF
TRBV5-4	many	-	TRBJ2-2	TGTGCCAGCAGCTTGGAGGGAGGGGGCATCACCGGGGAGCTGTTTTTT	CASSLEGGGITGELFF
TRBV7-2	many	TRBD1	TRBJ2-1	TGTGCCAGCAGCTTCGGGACAGGGAGGGAGCAGTTCTTC	CASSFGTGREQFF
TRBV7-8	few	-	TRBJ1-1	TGTGCCAGCAGCTTAGCGTGGGGTACCCACACTGAAGCTTTCTTT	CASSLAWGTHTEAFF
TRBV20-1	-	-	TRBJ1-4	TGCAGTGCTAGAGATCAAGAAGACATCCCATCCGAAAAACTGTTTTTT	CSARDQEDIPSEKLFF
TRBV7-2	many	-	TRBJ1-1	TGTGCCAGCAGCCGATCCAGCTGGGGGGACACTGAAGCTTTCTTT	CASSRSSWGDTEAFF
TRBV29-1	few	-	TRBJ1-1	TGCAGCGTAGCTCGGGGGGGAACTGAAGCTTTCTTT	CSVARGGTEAFF
TRBV28	few	-	TRBJ1-3	TGTGCCAGCAGTTTAGGGTCCAGCTCTGGAAACACCATATATTTT	CASSLGSSSGNTIYF
TRBV7-6	few	-	TRBJ2-1	TGTGCCAGCAGCCCGAAGGCAAATGAGCAGTTCTTC	CASSPKANEQFF
TRBV28	-	-	TRBJ2-2	TGTGCCAGCAGTTGGCCGGGAAACACCGGGGAGCTGTTTTTT	CASSWPGNTGELFF
TRBV20-1	-	-	TRBJ1-5	TGCAGTGCTAGAGGGATCTCGGGAGAAGGTTCTAATCAGCCCCAGCATTTT	CSARGISGEGSNQPQHF
TRBV29-1	-	-	TRBJ1-1	TGCAGCGTGGGCGAAGCTTTCTTT	CSVGEAFF
TRBV15	-	-	TRBJ2-1	TGTGCCACCAGCAAAGACATCTTGGGTTACAATGAGCAGTTCTTC	CATSKDILGYNEQFF
TRBV6-6	-	-	TRBJ2-4	TGTGCCAGCAGTTTTCGGGTGAGGGACATTCAGTACTTC	CASSFRVRDIQYF
TRBV20-1	-	-	TRBJ1-5	TGCAGTGCTAGGGGCAGGTTTGGCAATCAGCCCCAGCATTTT	CSARGRFGNQPQHF
TRBV4-2	once	-	TRBJ1-2	TGTGCCAGCAGCCAAGATGGAGGGATTGCTAACTATGGCTACACCTTC	CASSQDGGIANYGYTF
TRBV6-5	-	-	TRBJ1-1	TGTGCCAGCAGTTACCTAAAAGGGGTGCCCACTGAAGCTTTCTTT	CASSYLKGVPTEAFF
TRBV7-8	many	-	TRBJ1-5	TGTGCCAGCAGCTTAGTGGGTCAGCCCCAGCATTTT	CASSLVGQPQHF
TRBV29-1	-	-	TRBJ1-1	TGCAGCGTTGAATTCCCAGCTTTTGAAGCTTTCTTT	CSVEFPAFEAFF
TRBV7-8	many	TRBD2	TRBJ2-7	TGTGCCAGCAGCCCATTTAGCGGGGGGGCGTCTTACGAGCAGTACTTC	CASSPFSGGASYEQYF
TRBV27	many	-	TRBJ2-7	TGTGCCAGCCGGACCAGCCTCTACGAGCAGTACTTC	CASRTSLYEQYF
TRBV6-6	few	-	TRBJ1-1	TGTGCCAGCACCCCCCGATCAGGAAAGACTGAAGCTTTCTTT	CASTPRSGKTEAFF
TRBV2	-	-	TRBJ1-2	TGTGCCAGCAGTGACTACGGGAACTATGGCTACACCTTC	CASSDYGNYGYTF
TRBV7-4	-	-	TRBJ2-5	TGTGCCAGCAGCTTGGTCGGGGAGACCCAGTACTTC	CASSLVGETQYF
TRBV7-8	many	-	TRBJ1-5	TGTGCCAGCAGCTTCGCTGAGCGCTCGGGGTTTAGCAATCAGCCCCAGCATTTT	CASSFAERSGFSNQPQHF
TRBV12-3/TRBV12-4	many	-	TRBJ2-5	TGTGCCAGCAGTTTCTCTGGATCTCCGCCGCGGGAGACCCAGTACTTC	CASSFSGSPPRETQYF
TRBV6-1	-	-	TRBJ2-2	TGTGCCAGCAGACTCGACAGCACCGGGGAGCTGTTTTTT	CASRLDSTGELFF
TRBV29-1	-	-	TRBJ1-2	TGCAGCGTTTGGACGGGGCCCAACTATGGCTACACCTTC	CSVWTGPNYGYTF
TRBV5-1	few	TRBD1	TRBJ2-7	TGCGCCAGCAGCTTGGGACAGGGCCACTACGAGCAGTACTTC	CASSLGQGHYEQYF
TRBV28	many	TRBD2	TRBJ2-3	TGTGCCAGCAGTTTCCAAGCGGGGATTGTCGCAGATACGCAGTATTTT	CASSFQAGIVADTQYF
TRBV3-1	few	-	TRBJ1-4	TGTGCCAGCAGCCAACAAGGGGCCCTAGCAACTAATGAAAAACTGTTTTTT	CASSQQGALATNEKLFF
TRBV5-1	-	-	TRBJ1-1	TGCGCCAGCAGCCAGGGACACGCGAACACTGAAGCTTTCTTT	CASSQGHANTEAFF
TRBV6-2/TRBV6-3	few	-	TRBJ2-7	TGTGCCAGCAGTCACTCATACCGGCAGGATTCCTACGAGCAGTACTTC	CASSHSYRQDSYEQYF
TRBV14	-	-	TRBJ2-3	TGTGCCAGCAGCAAGGGAGCTTTATGGGTCCCTGGCACAGATACGCAGTATTTT	CASSKGALWVPGTDTQYF
TRBV7-6	few	-	TRBJ2-7	TGTGCCAGCAGCTTACCCCGGGGCGAGCAGTACTTC	CASSLPRGEQYF
TRBV7-9	many	TRBD1	TRBJ2-7	TGTGCCAGCAGCTTTGCCGGGGACAGCGTCTACGAGCAGTACTTC	CASSFAGDSVYEQYF